This record concerns one T cell receptor beta chain sequence. Its antigen is still unknown. V shed 3 bases, J shed 3 bases, and the junction held 5 bases outside the gene matches. The germline CDR1 and CDR2 sequences are ENHRY and SYGVKD. The CDR3 extends over 15 amino acids. This specimen comes from a study of cytomegalovirus exposure and HLA in healthy donors. The wider study: A preliminary data release comprised roughly 80 million unique TCRs obtained from HLA-typed donors.

General study findings and limits: Later genetic work tied a missense DCLRE1C variant to beta-chain V and J trimming. An ancestry cluster, one associated with Asian ancestry, reportedly showed fewer N-insertions than the roughly 670-donor mean in a later analysis.

Primers: 60 Vbeta forward and 13 Jbeta reverse. Repertoires were generated with immunoSEQ multiplex PCR, while TCRdb's copy carries only in-frame clones and drops some. The sample gives around 210,000 clones, 78% of which show up once; less than 0.6% is in the top ten. The chain carries TRBV10-3 and TRBJ2-1, with TRBD1 matching over 7 bases. The origin of this receptor is a boy between 10 and 17 years old in good health and CMV-seronegative. Sequencing input: PBMCs. The CDR3 sequence is CAISDEAGGYNEQFF. Written as DNA, the CDR3 is TGTGCCATCAGTGATGAGGCAGGGGGCTACAATGAGCAGTTCTTC.